This T cell receptor (beta chain) was recovered during a study of circulating CD8 cells and anti-PD-1 response in melanoma. Study as a whole: About 50% of the 13 melanoma patients received first-line anti-PD-1 therapy.

Sorting of live CD3+CD8+TCRalphabeta+ cells by PD-1 and/or TIGIT gave four subsets. Using around 15 ng of total RNA, TCR libraries were made with the QIAseq Immune Repertoire TCR panel. TCRdb fed the reads into MiXCR, producing one record per CDR3 protein. The sample has some 1,300 distinct CDR3 sequences, roughly 10% seen once. Study-level findings and limits: Diversity ranked highest in DNEG and lowest in TIGIT subsets. Under 8% of TRB clonotypes were shared between subsets at M1. Published repertoire comparisons used only baseline and M1 samples.

Trimming removed 6 bases at V and 8 bases at J, with 28 bases between. Germline V lookup: CDR1 DFQATT, CDR2 SNEGSKA (reference sequence). The CDR3 has 16 amino acids. With regard to this clonotype: The antigen is unknown.

The sample consisted of CD8+ T cells from PBMCs, taken at baseline or after one month of anti-PD-1 therapy (not recorded which). The chain is built from TRBV20-1 and TRBJ1-2; D gene unclear. The sequence was obtained from a human donor with melanoma. CDR3 sequence reads: CSAPTHLSKAAYGYTF. The CDR3 region has the DNA TGCAGTGCCCCCACCCATTTAAGTAAGGCCGCCTACGGCTACACCTTC.